A single sample gave rise to the 21 T cell receptor beta chains below, sequenced in a study of blood T cell repertoires in COVID-19. This table comes from immunoSEQ multiplex PCR, and its TCRdb copy is limited to in-frame clones, with some not included. Among fewer than 150,000 clones listed, 85% to 90% were seen once. The sequencing input was peripheral blood. These TCRs come from a woman over 75 with acute or convalescent COVID-19.

The V gene is TRBV6-5, the J gene TRBJ1-5, with a weak D call TRBD1 (6 bases). Trimming removed 1 base from V and 4 bases from J, with 14 bases in between. CDR3 length equals 16 residues. The germline gives CDR1 MNHEY, CDR2 SVGAGI. This CDR3 is CASSYYSDSGNQPQHF. Written as DNA, the CDR3 is TGTGCCAGCAGTTACTATTCGGACAGCGGTAATCAGCCCCAGCATTTT.

CDR3 nucleotide sequence: TGCAGTGCTTTTGTCCTACGGGAGCAGTTCTTC. This translates into CSAFVLREQFF. The rearrangement uses TRBV20-1 and TRBJ2-1, with D hard to call. Germline loops: CDR1 DFQATT, CDR2 SNEGSKA (reference sequence). CDR3 length: 11 amino acids. V was shortened by 5 bases and J by 10 bases, with 12 bases between the two germline ends.

V gene TRBV5-8 combines with J gene TRBJ1-2; 9 bases align to TRBD1. From germline, CDR1 is SGHTS and CDR2 YDEGEE. CDR3 size: 13 residues. Trimming removed 0 bases from V and 7 bases from J; junction bases left unmatched: 1. CDR3 bases: TGTGCCAGCAGCTTGGACAGGGGGCTTGGCTACACCTTC. It translates to CASSLDRGLGYTF.

The rearrangement joins TRBV2 to TRBJ1-3, with 7 nucleotides matching TRBD1. V gave up 8 bases and J gave up 6 bases; unmatched junction bases: 10. The germline V gene encodes CDR1 SNHLY and CDR2 FYNNEI. The CDR3 is 14 amino acids. The CDR3 bases are TGTGCCAGCCTTCGGGACAGAGGAATAAACACCATATATTTT. Its translation: CASLRDRGINTIYF. Together with reference TRBV2 and TRBJ1-3, the CDR3 gives the full variable domain: EPEVTQTPSHQVTQMGQEVILRCVPISNHLYFYWYRQILGQKVEFLVSFYNNEISEKSEIFDDQFSVERPDGSNFTLKIRSTKLEDSAMYFCASLRDRGINTIYFGEGSWLTVV.

This chain connects TRBV30 to TRBJ2-1, with a possible D match to TRBD2 (6 bases). V gave up 2 bases and J gave up 6 bases, with 14 bases separating them. CDR3 length: 14 amino acids. CDR1 GTSNPN and CDR2 SVGIG come from the germline V gene (reference sequence). CDR3 loop: CAWSLGGDFNEQFF. The CDR3 bases are TGTGCCTGGAGTCTTGGCGGGGATTTCAATGAGCAGTTCTTC.

The chain joins TRBV27 to TRBJ2-4; 12 bases agree with TRBD2. Germline V gene lookup returns CDR1 MNHEY and CDR2 SMNVEV (reference sequence). There are 19 residues in the CDR3. V lost 1 base and J lost 3; bases outside the gene matches: 10. CDR3 nucleotides: TGTGCCAGCAGTTTATATCCCTCCCTAGCGGGGGGGGGCAAAAACATTCAGTACTTC. It translates to CASSLYPSLAGGGKNIQYF.

The J gene is TRBJ1-1, the V gene TRBV27, with 7 bases aligning to TRBD1. The germline V gene has CDR1 MNHEY and CDR2 SMNVEV (reference sequence). The CDR3 spans 13 residues. Trimming cost V 4 bases and J 5 bases; bases outside gene matches: 4. DNA of the CDR3: TGTGCCAGCAGTTCAGGGGGGTCGACTGAAGCTTTCTTT. Encoded protein: CASSSGGSTEAFF.

The CDR3 sequence: CASSASGSHLGYTF. CDR3 sequence (DNA): TGTGCCAGCAGCGCATCCGGGAGCCACCTGGGCTACACCTTC. The chain combines TRBV3-1 (or the pseudogene TRBV3-2) with TRBJ1-2; D call uncertain. This CDR3 region has 14 residues. The germline CDR1 and CDR2 sequences are LGHDT and YNNKEL (reference sequence). Trimming took off 5 bases at V and 8 bases at J, with 18 bases between the two ends.

The chain is built from TRBV6-5 and TRBJ1-1; 10 bases agree with TRBD1. CDR3 size: 14 residues. Per germline, CDR1 MNHEY and CDR2 SVGAGI. The ends lost 5 bases at V and 4 bases at J; junction bases unmatched: 4. CDR3 sequence (DNA): TGTGCCAGCAGTCTGCGGACAGGGGGCACTGAAGCTTTCTTT. It is translated as CASSLRTGGTEAFF.

V usage is TRBV5-1 and J usage is TRBJ1-2; the D gene is possibly TRBD1 (6 bases). The CDR3 length is 17 residues. The V gene lost 0 bases and the J gene lost 1 base, with 16 bases spanning the gap. From germline, CDR1 is SGHRS and CDR2 YFSETQ. CDR3 sequence reads: CASSLEPGQKFNYGYTF. The CDR3, as DNA: TGCGCCAGCAGCTTGGAACCCGGACAGAAGTTTAACTATGGCTACACCTTC.

The rearrangement links TRBV19 to TRBJ1-3; the D is unclear. Germline CDR1 LNHDA, CDR2 SQIVND (reference sequence). This CDR3 region has 16 residues. With 3 bases removed from V and 4 bases from J, the gap between germline ends came to 16 bases. The chain's CDR3 is CASSMRAESLGNTIYF. In nucleotides, the CDR3 is TGTGCCAGTAGTATGCGGGCAGAATCCCTCGGAAACACCATATATTTT.

The rearrangement joins TRBV5-1 to TRBJ1-2, with 8 bases that match TRBD1. V was pared by 4 bases and J by 8 bases, with 16 bases of the junction left unmatched. The CDR3 has 16 amino acids. Germline V gene lookup returns CDR1 SGHRS and CDR2 YFSETQ. The CDR3 nucleotides read TGCGCCAGCAGCCCCCGGTCGGAGACAGGGGTTTGGGGCTACACCTTC. Its translation: CASSPRSETGVWGYTF.

The rearrangement links TRBV3-1 (or the pseudogene TRBV3-2) to TRBJ2-3; 10 bases align to TRBD2. Germline assignment: CDR1 LGHDT and CDR2 YNNKEL (reference sequence). The CDR3 length is 17 residues. The V and J ends lost 0 bases and 4 bases, in that order; junction bases with no gene match: 7. The CDR3 here is CASSQDPSGGGSDTQYF. In DNA form, the CDR3 reads TGTGCCAGCAGCCAAGACCCTAGCGGGGGTGGCTCAGATACGCAGTATTTT.

The CDR3, as DNA: TGTGCCAGCAGCACCGACTACTCCCTCGGAGAGACCCAGTACTTC. Translated: CASSTDYSLGETQYF. The chain combines TRBV7-2 with TRBJ2-5, with D perhaps TRBD2 (5 bases). The V and J ends lost 5 bases and 4 bases respectively, with 17 bases between them. The CDR3 has 15 amino acids. Per germline, CDR1 SGHTA and CDR2 FQGNSA. The full variable domain, with the rest looked up from reference TRBV7-2 and TRBJ2-5, is GAGVSQSPSNKVTEKGKDVELRCDPISGHTALYWYRQSLGQGLEFLIYFQGNSAPDKSGLPSDRFSAERTGGSVSTLTIQRTQQEDSAVYLCASSTDYSLGETQYFGPGTRLLVL.

The V and J genes are TRBV5-4 and TRBJ2-3; possible D gene TRBD2, 6 bases. V lost 1 base to trimming and J lost 1 base, with 13 bases between them. There are 16 residues in the CDR3. The germline V gene encodes CDR1 SGHNT and CDR2 YYREEE (reference sequence). The DNA for the CDR3 is TGTGCCAGCAGCTTGCGTTTGGCTAGCGGCACAGATACGCAGTATTTT. It is translated as CASSLRLASGTDTQYF.

The chain combines TRBV4-2 with TRBJ2-3; D gene unclear. The germline gives CDR1 LGHNA, CDR2 YNFKEQ. V lost 4 bases and J lost 1, with 9 bases in between. There are 14 residues in the CDR3. CDR3 sequence reads: CASSRRTGTDTQYF. CDR3 sequence (DNA): TGTGCCAGCAGCCGCCGAACGGGCACAGATACGCAGTATTTT.

V and J are TRBV5-1 and TRBJ2-1, with D possibly TRBD1 on 5 matching bases. The germline CDR1 and CDR2 sequences are SGHRS and YFSETQ. Trimming shortened V by 4 bases and J by 0 bases, and 11 bases separated the two germline ends. CDR3 length equals 15 residues. Here the CDR3 reads CASSKGESSYNEQFF. The CDR3 nucleotides read TGCGCCAGCAGCAAAGGGGAAAGCTCCTACAATGAGCAGTTCTTC.

V gene TRBV6-1 combines with J gene TRBJ2-2; 9 bases fit TRBD2. Germline V gene lookup returns CDR1 MNHNS and CDR2 SASEGT. This CDR3 is built from 15 residues. The V gene end was trimmed by 8 bases and the J gene end by 2 bases; junction bases not matched to a gene: 6. The CDR3 reads CASGGAGGNTGELFF. CDR3 DNA sequence: TGTGCCAGCGGGGGAGCGGGGGGAAACACCGGGGAGCTGTTTTTT.

The chain combines TRBV19 with TRBJ1-1, with 10 bases fitting TRBD1. Per the germline V gene, CDR1 is LNHDA and CDR2 is SQIVND (reference sequence). The CDR3 length is 15 residues. Trimming took 5 bases from V and 9 from J; bases not matched to a gene: 12. For the CDR3, the DNA is TGTGCCAGTAGTCCCCGACAGGGGGCGCGCATAAAAGCTTTCTTT. Its protein is CASSPRQGARIKAFF.

The chain couples TRBV2 to TRBJ1-4; D not certain. The CDR3 runs to 14 residues. Trimming removed 5 bases at V and 6 bases at J, with 13 bases between. Germline CDR1 and CDR2: SNHLY and FYNNEI. DNA of the CDR3: TGTGCCAGCAGTTTGCGTCAGGTCGATGAAAAACTGTTTTTT. Translated: CASSLRQVDEKLFF.

This clone has a single count. The J gene is TRBJ1-3, the V gene TRBV6-5; D gene ambiguous. The CDR3 runs 15 residues. Germline V gene lookup returns CDR1 MNHEY and CDR2 SVGAGI. V was cut by 2 bases and J by 2 bases, with 10 bases left in between. The CDR3 coding sequence is TGTGCCAGCAGTTACGAGGCCGTCGCTGGAAACACCATATATTTT. Translating gives CASSYEAVAGNTIYF.